These T cell receptor beta chains were read from a single sample in a study of shared clonotypes between healthy human individuals. The assay was immunoSEQ multiplex PCR, and TCRdb's table has in-frame clones only and misses some. The sample consists of roughly 1 million clones, around three quarters of them appearing once. The sequenced sample was memory CD4+ T cells from PBMCs. The receptors stem from a man between 18 and 35 years old in good health. Some clones in this sample may be carry-over from other donors' samples. Each CDR3 is given with its conserved first and last residue. A D gene is named only where the DNA matches it firmly. Only some rows state a clone size, as once, few, many or a class for expanded clones.

D | J | size | length | V | CDR3 | DNA
TRBD1 | TRBJ2-5 | NA | 13 | TRBV6-6 | CASSLTGEETQYF | TGTGCCAGCAGTCTAACAGGGGAAGAGACCCAGTACTTC
TRBD2 | TRBJ2-7 | NA | 16 | TRBV9 | CASSVGSSGSVYEQYF | TGTGCCAGCAGCGTAGGTTCGAGCGGGAGTGTCTACGAGCAGTACTTC
TRBD2 | TRBJ2-7 | NA | 13 | TRBV7-9 | CASSGLVTYEQYF | TGTGCCAGCAGCGGACTAGTTACCTACGAGCAGTACTTC
NA | TRBJ1-2 | few | 13 | TRBV28 | CASSLSTDYGYTF | TGTGCCAGCAGTTTGAGCACGGACTATGGCTACACCTTC
TRBD2 | TRBJ2-3 | NA | 18 | TRBV11-3 | CASSPGLAGVYGRDTQYF | TGTGCCAGCAGCCCTGGACTAGCGGGAGTCTACGGGCGGGATACGCAGTATTTT
TRBD1 | TRBJ1-4 | NA | 18 | TRBV4-1 | CASSQVSAGGPNRGSLFF | TGCGCCAGCAGCCAAGTCTCCGCAGGGGGCCCAAACAGAGGATCTCTGTTTTTT
TRBD2 | TRBJ2-5 | NA | 17 | TRBV4-2 | CASSPGLAGEGPETQYF | TGTGCCAGCAGCCCGGGACTAGCGGGAGAGGGGCCGGAGACCCAGTACTTC
TRBD2 | TRBJ2-7 | NA | 14 | TRBV4-1 | CASSQPGGGLEQYF | TGCGCCAGCAGCCAGCCGGGAGGGGGACTGGAGCAGTACTTC
TRBD1 | TRBJ2-3 | NA | 14 | TRBV11-2 | CASSAAGGGDTQYF | TGTGCCAGCAGCGCGGCAGGGGGTGGGGATACGCAGTATTTT
TRBD2 | TRBJ2-7 | NA | 15 | TRBV18 | CASSLGLAGDGEQYF | TGTGCCAGCTCACTGGGACTAGCGGGAGATGGCGAGCAGTACTTC
NA | TRBJ2-3 | NA | 18 | TRBV2 | CASRYDTGSSFGTDTQYF | TGTGCCAGCCGTTACGACACAGGCAGTTCCTTTGGCACAGATACGCAGTATTTT
NA | TRBJ2-2 | NA | 14 | TRBV29-1 | CSAGRDGGPGELFF | TGCAGCGCTGGTAGGGACGGGGGACCCGGGGAGCTGTTTTTT
NA | TRBJ1-1 | NA | 14 | TRBV5-1 | CASSFGGMNTEAFF | TGCGCCAGCAGCTTTGGAGGGATGAACACTGAAGCTTTCTTT
NA | TRBJ2-7 | NA | 14 | TRBV30 | CAWTGGTGGREQYF | TGTGCCTGGACCGGGGGGACAGGTGGGCGAGAGCAGTACTTC
NA | TRBJ1-1 | NA | 15 | TRBV19 | CASSIRGAGNTEAFF | TGTGCCAGTAGTATCCGGGGGGCTGGGAACACTGAAGCTTTCTTT
NA | TRBJ1-1 | few | 14 | TRBV7-8 | CASSQGPLWTEAFF | TGTGCCAGCAGCCAAGGACCCCTGTGGACTGAAGCTTTCTTT
TRBD1 | TRBJ2-2 | NA | 15 | TRBV19 | CASSSRGRDTGELFF | TGTGCCAGTAGTAGCAGGGGGCGGGACACCGGGGAGCTGTTTTTT
TRBD1 | TRBJ2-7 | few | 14 | TRBV7-2 | CASSKDRATYEQYF | TGTGCCAGCAGCAAGGACAGGGCAACCTACGAGCAGTACTTC
NA | TRBJ2-3 | NA | 17 | TRBV5-1 | CASRPGPLGTSRDTQYF | TGCGCCAGCAGGCCTGGCCCTCTCGGGACTTCCAGAGATACGCAGTATTTT
NA | TRBJ2-5 | NA | 14 | TRBV9 | CASSVGVGKETQYF | TGTGCCAGCAGCGTAGGGGTAGGGAAGGAGACCCAGTACTTC
NA | TRBJ1-1 | NA | 15 | TRBV11-2 | CASSWTVNTNTEAFF | TGTGCCAGCAGCTGGACGGTTAACACGAACACTGAAGCTTTCTTT
NA | TRBJ1-2 | NA | 15 | TRBV30 | CAWSPDRGGRYGYTF | TGTGCCTGGAGCCCTGACCGGGGCGGTCGATATGGCTACACCTTC
NA | TRBJ2-7 | NA | 12 | TRBV7-2 | CASSATSYEQYF | TGTGCCAGCAGCGCCACATCCTACGAGCAGTACTTC
NA | TRBJ2-5 | NA | 15 | TRBV11-3 | CASSLGPQEWETQYF | TGTGCCAGCAGCTTAGGTCCCCAGGAGTGGGAGACCCAGTACTTC
NA | TRBJ2-3 | NA | 14 | TRBV11-1 | CASSSEGSTDTQYF | TGTGCCAGCAGCTCGGAGGGAAGCACAGATACGCAGTATTTT